These T cell receptor beta chains were read from a single sample in a study of identical twins. Each CDR3 protein is one row after TCRdb ran MiXCR on the 5' RACE reads. The table shows 450,000 to 500,000 distinct CDR3 sequences, with 13% to 15% occurring only once. This sample also belongs to another study, concerning yellow fever vaccine responses in identical twins.

Sequenced input: CD4+ T cells sorted from blood. The receptor set was obtained from a young woman in good health. Each CDR3 is given with its conserved first and last residue. The D gene is left open where the match is weak. Rows may omit the clone size; those that give it use once, few, many or a size class.

. | TRBJ2-5 | TRBV15 | . | CATSSGFGIGETQYF | TGTGCCACCAGCAGCGGATTCGGAATCGGAGAGACCCAGTACTTC
. | TRBJ2-3 | TRBV29-1 | TRBD1 | CSFRDRDTDTQYF | TGCAGCTTCCGGGACAGGGATACAGATACGCAGTATTTT
. | TRBJ2-7 | TRBV25-1 | TRBD2 | CASSELGLAGDYEQYF | TGTGCCAGCAGTGAATTGGGACTAGCGGGAGACTACGAGCAGTACTTC
many | TRBJ2-2 | TRBV6-5 | . | CASSYSSRGRTTGELFF | TGTGCCAGCAGTTACTCGAGTCGGGGGCGGACCACCGGGGAGCTGTTTTTT
few | TRBJ2-1 | TRBV11-2 | TRBD2 | CASSWASGSYNEQFF | TGTGCCAGCAGCTGGGCTAGCGGGAGTTACAATGAGCAGTTCTTC
many | TRBJ2-1 | TRBV5-5 | TRBD1 | CASSLLGQGDYNEQFF | TGTGCCAGCAGCTTGCTGGGACAGGGGGACTACAATGAGCAGTTCTTC
. | TRBJ2-5 | TRBV6-5 | . | CASSYYGRGGQETQYF | TGTGCCAGCAGTTACTATGGCAGGGGGGGCCAAGAGACCCAGTACTTC
few | TRBJ1-5 | TRBV2 | TRBD1 | CASSERDSHQPQHF | TGTGCCAGCAGTGAACGGGACAGTCATCAGCCCCAGCATTTT
. | TRBJ1-4 | TRBV27 | . | CASSLNSYKEKLFF | TGTGCCAGCAGTTTAAACAGCTACAAGGAAAAACTGTTTTTT
. | TRBJ1-1 | TRBV20-1 | . | CSARRGRLNTEAFF | TGCAGTGCTAGAAGGGGACGGCTGAACACTGAAGCTTTCTTT
. | TRBJ1-1 | TRBV4-1 | . | CASSQARSSGVEAFF | TGCGCCAGCAGCCAAGCTCGGAGCTCCGGTGTAGAAGCTTTCTTT
few | TRBJ2-7 | TRBV12-3/TRBV12-4 | TRBD1 | CASTFGQGRYEQYF | TGTGCCAGCACCTTTGGACAGGGGCGATACGAGCAGTACTTC
. | TRBJ1-5 | TRBV6-2/TRBV6-3 | . | CASSPQDLFRQHF | TGTGCCAGCAGTCCTCAAGACCTTTTTCGCCAGCATTTT
. | TRBJ2-5 | TRBV7-2 | TRBD2 | CASRLRGGAHQETQYF | TGTGCCAGCAGACTAAGGGGAGGGGCCCACCAAGAGACCCAGTACTTC
many | TRBJ2-5 | TRBV6-5 | . | CASSYSVDFQETQYF | TGTGCCAGCAGTTACTCGGTCGACTTCCAAGAGACCCAGTACTTC
. | TRBJ1-6 | TRBV12-3/TRBV12-4 | . | CASSLAGYYNSPLHF | TGTGCCAGCAGTTTAGCGGGGTACTATAATTCACCCCTCCACTTT
many | TRBJ1-1 | TRBV7-9 | TRBD1 | CASSSTGTGGKGTEAFF | TGTGCCAGCAGCTCTACCGGGACAGGGGGAAAGGGGACTGAAGCTTTCTTT
. | TRBJ2-5 | TRBV6-1 | TRBD1 | CASRASGTALETQYF | TGTGCCAGCAGAGCCTCCGGGACAGCTCTCGAGACCCAGTACTTC
. | TRBJ2-7 | TRBV20-1 | . | CSARSRVQATYEQYF | TGCAGTGCTAGATCCAGAGTACAGGCTACCTACGAGCAGTACTTC
. | TRBJ1-2 | TRBV20-1 | . | CSAREGSYSHYGYTF | TGCAGTGCTAGGGAAGGGTCCTACTCTCACTATGGCTACACCTTC
. | TRBJ2-7 | TRBV20-1 | . | CSASARSKTIYEQYF | TGCAGTGCTAGTGCCAGGTCGAAAACTATCTACGAGCAGTACTTC
many | TRBJ2-1 | TRBV5-1 | TRBD2 | CASSVTSGSSYNEQFF | TGCGCCAGCAGCGTGACTAGCGGGAGCTCCTACAATGAGCAGTTCTTC
. | TRBJ2-2 | TRBV20-1 | . | CSALRTDPNTGELFF | TGCAGTGCTCTTCGGACAGATCCGAACACCGGGGAGCTGTTTTTT
. | TRBJ2-3 | TRBV4-2 | TRBD2 | CASSQQTSGGTYTQYF | TGTGCCAGCAGCCAACAAACTAGCGGGGGAACTTATACGCAGTATTTT
few | TRBJ2-5 | TRBV20-1 | TRBD2 | CSARDPGRVQETQYF | TGCAGTGCTAGAGATCCCGGGAGGGTCCAAGAGACCCAGTACTTC
. | TRBJ2-1 | TRBV18 | TRBD2 | CASSPDLGLAGYNEQFF | TGTGCCAGCTCACCGGATCTCGGACTAGCGGGATACAATGAGCAGTTCTTC
few | TRBJ2-1 | TRBV5-1 | . | CASSLVRGKGNEQFF | TGCGCCAGCAGCTTGGTGCGCGGGAAGGGCAATGAGCAGTTCTTC
few | TRBJ2-2 | TRBV29-1 | . | CSVFRDSNTGELFF | TGCAGCGTCTTCCGAGACAGTAACACCGGGGAGCTGTTTTTT
. | TRBJ2-6 | TRBV20-1 | . | CSWPISGANVLTF | TGCAGTTGGCCAATCTCTGGGGCCAACGTCCTGACTTTC
few | TRBJ2-7 | TRBV7-9 | . | CASSLEQGSQYEQYF | TGTGCCAGCAGCTTAGAACAGGGATCCCAATACGAGCAGTACTTC
many | TRBJ2-7 | TRBV12-3/TRBV12-4 | . | CASSPPGLTYEQYF | TGTGCCAGCAGCCCTCCGGGACTGACCTACGAGCAGTACTTC
. | TRBJ2-1 | TRBV9 | TRBD2 | CASSVGLAGINEQFF | TGTGCCAGCAGCGTAGGCCTAGCGGGAATAAATGAGCAGTTCTTC
few | TRBJ2-2 | TRBV7-9 | . | CASSLYRDTGELFF | TGTGCCAGCAGCTTGTACAGGGATACCGGGGAGCTGTTTTTT
. | TRBJ1-1 | TRBV3-1 | . | CASSQGRGRGTEAFF | TGTGCCAGCAGCCAAGGCAGGGGTCGGGGCACTGAAGCTTTCTTT
. | TRBJ2-3 | TRBV7-6 | TRBD2 | CASRGRDTDTQYF | TGTGCCAGCAGGGGGAGGGATACAGATACGCAGTATTTT
many | TRBJ2-6 | TRBV5-4 | . | CASRFRDGPLLSGANVLTF | TGTGCCAGCAGATTTCGGGACGGGCCTCTCCTCTCTGGGGCCAACGTCCTGACTTTC
. | TRBJ2-3 | TRBV11-2 | . | CASSLVPGFSTDTQYF | TGTGCCAGCAGCTTAGTCCCGGGTTTTTCCACAGATACGCAGTATTTT
. | TRBJ2-1 | TRBV15 | TRBD2 | CATNTPGLAGVNEQFF | TGTGCCACCAACACGCCGGGACTAGCGGGGGTTAATGAGCAGTTCTTC
. | TRBJ2-1 | TRBV5-1 | . | CASSLGRTGVTYNEQFF | TGCGCCAGCAGCTTGGGCCGAACGGGGGTAACCTACAATGAGCAGTTCTTC
many | TRBJ2-1 | TRBV7-9 | . | CASSFVRGSFNEQFF | TGTGCCAGCAGCTTCGTCAGGGGATCCTTCAATGAGCAGTTCTTC
. | TRBJ2-3 | TRBV20-1 | TRBD1 | CSARTGVDTQYF | TGCAGTGCACGGACAGGGGTAGATACGCAGTATTTT
few | TRBJ1-4 | TRBV29-1 | . | CSVLGFEGEKLFF | TGCAGCGTTCTGGGATTCGAGGGCGAAAAACTGTTTTTT
. | TRBJ1-6 | TRBV7-2 | . | CASSPARAGYSPLHF | TGTGCCAGCAGCCCTGCCCGCGCGGGATATTCACCCCTCCACTTT
. | TRBJ2-7 | TRBV7-9 | . | CASSLAELSDEQYF | TGTGCCAGCAGCTTAGCAGAGCTAAGTGATGAGCAGTACTTC
. | TRBJ2-7 | TRBV29-1 | TRBD1 | CSASGQGLYEQYF | TGCAGCGCCTCTGGACAGGGGCTCTACGAGCAGTACTTC
. | TRBJ2-1 | TRBV2 | . | CASSETEEQFF | TGTGCCAGCAGCGAGACAGAAGAGCAGTTCTTC
few | TRBJ2-7 | TRBV2 | TRBD1 | CASRSGTGDYEQYF | TGTGCCAGCAGGAGCGGGACAGGGGACTACGAGCAGTACTTC
once | TRBJ2-1 | TRBV27 | . | CASSLSPGTPYNEQFF | TGTGCCAGCAGTTTATCGCCCGGGACGCCCTACAATGAGCAGTTCTTC
few | TRBJ1-1 | TRBV6-5 | . | CASSTTRRSLTEAFF | TGTGCCAGCAGTACTACCAGGCGTAGCCTCACTGAAGCTTTCTTT